Shown below are 10 T cell receptor beta chains from a single sample sequenced in a study of T cell responses to AZD1222 COVID-19 vaccine. Clones were read by immunoSEQ multiplex PCR, and TCRdb kept only the in-frame ones, dropping some. This sample has 150,000 to 180,000 clones, with over 70% found just once. The source was peripheral blood, collected 28 days after the second AZD1222 dose. These receptors came from an adult who received the AZD1222 COVID-19 vaccine.

The rearrangement uses TRBV10-3 and TRBJ1-5; tentatively, D is TRBD1 (6 bases). This CDR3 is 15 amino acids long. Deletions cut 0 bases from V and 6 bases from J, with 12 bases between. CDR1 is ENHRY, CDR2 SYGVKD, per germline. The CDR3 sequence: CAISESAGARQPQHF. As DNA, the CDR3 is TGTGCCATCAGTGAGTCAGCAGGGGCGCGTCAGCCCCAGCATTTT.

This rearrangement joins TRBV6-5 to TRBJ1-6; TRBD1 agrees at 9 bases. Germline V CDR1 and CDR2: MNHEY, SVGAGI. The CDR3 totals 15 residues. V trimming: 0 bases; J trimming: 6 bases; junction bases outside the gene matches: 0. Written as DNA, the CDR3 is TGTGCCAGCAGTTACTCGACAGGGGGTAATTCACCCCTCCACTTT. This encodes CASSYSTGGNSPLHF.

The chain couples TRBV7-8 to TRBJ1-1; D is uncertain. This CDR3 comprises 13 residues. V was cut by 0 bases and J by 5 bases, with 7 bases left in between. Germline V lookup: CDR1 SGHVS, CDR2 FQNEAQ. CDR3 nucleotide sequence: TGTGCCAGCAGCTTAGCCGGGAGGACTGAAGCTTTCTTT. Residues: CASSLAGRTEAFF.

The chain combines TRBV28 with TRBJ2-3; no definite D call. CDR3 size: 12 residues. Between the trimmed V and J ends, which lost 6 bases and 10 bases, there was a span of 14 bases. Germline V lookup: CDR1 MDHEN, CDR2 SYDVKM. The CDR3: CASSLSNSPQYF. CDR3 DNA: TGTGCCAGCAGCCTTAGCAATTCCCCGCAGTATTTT.

The chain joins TRBV7-2 to TRBJ2-3, with 8 positions matching TRBD2. CDR1 and CDR2 (germline): SGHTA, FQGNSA. With 5 bases clipped from V and 5 bases from J, the junction kept 12 bases outside the gene matches. The CDR3 is 16 amino acids. CDR3 bases: TGTGCCAGCAGCACGAACGGCGGGAGGTCTGGAGATACGCAGTATTTT. Its protein product is CASSTNGGRSGDTQYF.

This clone was seen only once. Other DNA sequences from this sample encode an identical CDR3 as well. This sequence joins TRBV9 and TRBJ1-3; 7 bases agree with TRBD1. V was pared by 3 bases and J by 3 bases, with 3 bases of the junction left unmatched. Germline V gene data show CDR1 as SGDLS and CDR2 as YYNGEE. This CDR3 has 14 amino acids. The CDR3 DNA follows: TGTGCCAGCAGCGACAGGGGAAATGGAAACACCATATATTTT. It is translated as CASSDRGNGNTIYF.

The V call is TRBV5-4, the J call TRBJ1-2; 12 bases are a match to TRBD1. After removal of 0 bases from V and 8 bases from J, the junction contained 8 bases not matched to a gene. Germline V CDR1 and CDR2: SGHNT, YYREEE (reference sequence). The CDR3 is 16 amino acids. CDR3 sequence: CASSLGAGQGAKGYTF. CDR3 DNA: TGTGCCAGCAGCTTGGGGGCGGGACAGGGGGCGAAAGGCTACACCTTC.

V gene TRBV5-4 combines with J gene TRBJ2-1; 10 bases match TRBD2. Germline V gene lookup returns CDR1 SGHNT and CDR2 YYREEE (reference sequence). The CDR3 extends over 16 amino acids. After removal of 2 bases from V and 5 bases from J, the junction contained 7 bases not matched to a gene. CDR3 sequence: CASSLGLAGENNEQFF. In DNA, the CDR3 is TGTGCCAGCAGCTTAGGGCTAGCGGGAGAAAACAATGAGCAGTTCTTC.

The chain uses TRBV19 and TRBJ1-5; maybe TRBD1 (6 bases). The CDR3 has 13 amino acids. Germline values: CDR1 LNHDA, CDR2 SQIVND (reference sequence). V lost 7 bases and J 7 bases, leaving 14 bases between the germline ends. CDR3 coding DNA: TGTGCCAGTATCGGAGGGGGGGGACAGCCCCAGCATTTT. Its protein product is CASIGGGGQPQHF.

The V call is TRBV9, the J call TRBJ2-1, with D maybe TRBD1 (6 bases). Trimming removed 4 bases at V and 8 bases at J, with 22 bases between. This CDR3 comprises 16 residues. CDR1 and CDR2 from the germline V gene are SGDLS and YYNGEE. CDR3 bases: TGTGCCAGCAGCCCCCAGGGGCTAACTGAGGCCCATGAGCAGTTCTTC. It specifies CASSPQGLTEAHEQFF.